Following are 18 T cell receptor beta chains from one sample sequenced in a study of cytomegalovirus exposure and HLA in healthy donors. The PCR ran on 60 Vbeta and 13 Jbeta primers. Profiling relied on immunoSEQ multiplex PCR, and the TCRdb table lists in-frame clones only, not all of them. Listed are around 150,000 clones; roughly 1.3% falls within the top ten. Sequenced material: PBMCs. These receptors all come from a woman in her fifties or sixties in good health and CMV-seronegative.

The chain has TRBV6-6 and TRBJ2-2; possibly TRBD2 for D (6 bases). V was cut by 7 bases and J by 2 bases, with 11 bases left in between. The CDR3 spans 14 residues. From germline, CDR1 is MNHNY and CDR2 SVGAGI (reference sequence). For the CDR3, the DNA is TGTGCCAGCAATGGACTACAAAACACCGGGGAGCTGTTTTTT. Its translation is CASNGLQNTGELFF.

This rearrangement joins TRBV7-3 to TRBJ2-1; D not resolved. The CDR3 runs to 12 residues. Trimming cost V 5 bases and J 5 bases, with 7 bases left between them. Germline CDR1 reads SGHTA; CDR2 reads FQGTGA. The CDR3 bases are TGTGCCAGCAGCCAGGAAAACAATGAGCAGTTCTTC. Amino acids: CASSQENNEQFF.

The chain employs TRBV27 and TRBJ2-1; 12 bases map to TRBD2. The V segment lost 10 bases and the J segment 6 bases; nucleotides outside the gene matches: 13. The CDR3 sequence is 16 residues long. Per the germline V gene, CDR1 is MNHEY and CDR2 is SMNVEV (reference sequence). Here the CDR3 reads CATLPRLAGVGNEQFF. DNA of the CDR3: TGTGCCACTCTACCGAGACTAGCGGGAGTGGGCAATGAGCAGTTCTTC.

The rearrangement links TRBV2 to TRBJ2-1; 10 nucleotides match TRBD1. After removal of 9 bases from V and 3 bases from J, the junction contained 8 bases not matched to a gene. Germline V gene sequence: CDR1 SNHLY, CDR2 FYNNEI. CDR3 size: 15 residues. This chain's CDR3 is CASYGQGGNYNEQFF. Written as DNA, the CDR3 is TGTGCCAGTTATGGACAGGGGGGAAACTACAATGAGCAGTTCTTC.

The DNA of the CDR3 is TGTGCCAGCAGCTCGGAGGGGCAGCCCCAGCATTTT. The encoded protein is CASSSEGQPQHF. The chain employs TRBV11-2 and TRBJ1-5, with D tentatively TRBD1 (5 bases). Trimming left V 4 bases short and J 7 bases short, with 8 bases between. Germline V gives CDR1 SGHAT, CDR2 FQNNGV. The length of the CDR3 is 12 residues.

This chain uses TRBV5-1 with TRBJ2-3, with 12 bases matching TRBD2. Looked up from germline, CDR1 is SGHRS and CDR2 is YFSETQ. This CDR3 region has 18 residues. V shed 6 bases and J 5 bases; nucleotides not matched to a gene: 16. This chain's CDR3 is CASTGGRMASGGEDTQYF. Written as DNA, the CDR3 is TGCGCCAGCACCGGAGGGCGAATGGCTAGCGGGGGGGAAGATACGCAGTATTTT.

The chain employs TRBV6-5 and TRBJ2-7, with a possible D match to TRBD1 (5 bases). The CDR3 has 14 residues. Germline loops: CDR1 MNHEY, CDR2 SVGAGI. The ends were cut back, 0 bases at V and 0 bases at J, with 6 bases in the middle. The CDR3: CASSYSRASYEQYF. CDR3 DNA sequence: TGTGCCAGCAGTTACTCCAGGGCCTCCTACGAGCAGTACTTC.

The rearrangement links TRBV6-1 to TRBJ2-7, with 8 bases lining up with TRBD1. The CDR3 covers 17 residues. The germline V gene has CDR1 MNHNS and CDR2 SASEGT. V was pared by 1 base and J by 4 bases, with 12 bases of the junction left unmatched. This chain's CDR3 is CASSEGSTAGGIYEQYF. The CDR3 DNA reads as TGTGCCAGCAGTGAAGGGTCTACGGCAGGGGGCATATACGAGCAGTACTTC.

The chain couples TRBV6-5 to TRBJ2-6; D is undetermined. The CDR3 consists of 16 residues. Trimming shortened V by 4 bases and J by 0 bases, and 10 bases separated the two germline ends. Germline V gene data show CDR1 as MNHEY and CDR2 as SVGAGI. CDR3 sequence reads: CASSFSLSSGANVLTF. DNA for the CDR3: TGTGCCAGCAGTTTCTCATTGAGCTCTGGGGCCAACGTCCTGACTTTC.

The rearrangement links TRBV14 to TRBJ2-7; 9 bases agree with TRBD1. The trim removed 4 bases at V and 7 bases at J, leaving 11 bases unmatched. Per the germline V gene, CDR1 is SGHDN and CDR2 is FVKESK. The CDR3 loop spans 15 amino acids. The DNA for the CDR3 is TGTGCCAGCAGCCCCGGACAGGGGACCTTCGAGGAGCAGTACTTC. Its translation is CASSPGQGTFEEQYF.

The rearrangement uses TRBV6-1 and TRBJ1-3; D is unclear. Deletions cut 3 bases from V and 7 bases from J, with 4 bases between. The CDR3 runs 11 residues. From germline, CDR1 is MNHNS and CDR2 SASEGT. CDR3 sequence reads: CASSDGNTIYF. The CDR3 DNA follows: TGTGCCAGCAGTGACGGGAACACCATATATTTT.

This sequence joins TRBV29-1 and TRBJ1-1; TRBD1 agrees at 7 bases. The CDR3 sequence is 14 residues long. CDR1 and CDR2 (germline): SQVTM, ANQGSEA. V trimming: 3 bases; J trimming: 5 bases; junction bases outside the gene matches: 9. The CDR3 nucleotides read TGCAGCGTTGATCACAGGGGCATGAGAACTGAAGCTTTCTTT. It codes for CSVDHRGMRTEAFF.

This chain links TRBV9 with TRBJ2-3; 7 bases are a match to TRBD1. Losses at the gene ends were 0 bases for V and 0 bases for J; bases not matched to a gene: 1. The germline gives CDR1 SGDLS, CDR2 YYNGEE. There are 15 residues in the CDR3. In DNA form, the CDR3 reads TGTGCCAGCAGCGTAGGACAGGGAAGCACAGATACGCAGTATTTT. Amino acids: CASSVGQGSTDTQYF.

This chain joins TRBV6-1 and TRBJ2-2, with a weak D call TRBD1 (6 bases). CDR1 is MNHNS, CDR2 SASEGT, per germline. V was trimmed by 7 bases and J by 5 bases, leaving 14 bases between them. CDR3 length: 14 amino acids. The CDR3 spells CASMQGSRTGELFF. The DNA of the CDR3 is TGTGCCAGCATGCAGGGGTCTCGGACCGGGGAGCTGTTTTTT.

The J gene is TRBJ2-7, the V gene TRBV7-9; possibly TRBD2 for D (6 bases). In germline, CDR1 is SEHNR, CDR2 FQNEAQ (reference sequence). V lost 3 bases and J 5 bases, leaving 11 bases between the germline ends. The CDR3 sequence is 13 residues long. The CDR3: CASSFGSGDEQYF. CDR3 DNA sequence: TGTGCCAGCAGCTTCGGGAGTGGGGACGAGCAGTACTTC.

The rearrangement links TRBV6-1 to TRBJ1-1; 9 nucleotides line up with TRBD1. J lost 6 bases, V lost 8 bases, and 10 bases had no gene match. Germline V gene lookup returns CDR1 MNHNS and CDR2 SASEGT. The CDR3 consists of 14 residues. The CDR3: CASRAGTGPPEAFF. The CDR3 DNA reads as TGTGCCAGCCGCGCCGGGACAGGGCCCCCTGAAGCTTTCTTT.

The CDR3 DNA reads as TGTGCCAGCAGCGAAGGGACTGACTCCTACGAGCAGTACTTC. This codes for CASSEGTDSYEQYF. The J gene is TRBJ2-7, the V gene TRBV9, with D perhaps matching TRBD2 (6 bases). Trimming took 3 bases from V and 0 from J, leaving 10 bases between them. Per germline, CDR1 SGDLS and CDR2 YYNGEE. This CDR3 comprises 14 residues. Looking up the rest from reference TRBV9 and TRBJ2-7 gives the full variable domain: DSGVTQTPKHLITATGQRVTLRCSPRSGDLSVYWYQQSLDQGLQFLIQYYNGEERAKGNILERFSAQQFPDLHSELNLSSLELGDSALYFCASSEGTDSYEQYFGPGTRLTVT.

The chain is built from TRBV6-6 and TRBJ2-7; 11 bases fit TRBD2. The germline gives CDR1 MNHNY, CDR2 SVGAGI (reference sequence). Trimming cost V 2 bases and J 4 bases; bases outside gene matches: 7. The CDR3 consists of 16 residues. The CDR3 DNA reads TGTGCCAGCAGTTACACCGCCGGGACTAGCGGATACGAGCAGTACTTC. It specifies CASSYTAGTSGYEQYF.